These 2 T cell receptor beta chains share one sample of origin, sequenced in a study of shared T cell receptors in the human thymus. Measured with immunoSEQ multiplex PCR; TCRdb has only the in-frame clones, and not every one. The repertoire includes around 340,000 clones, more than 85% of them detected once, and about 0.02% sits in the top ten. The sequenced sample consisted of thymocytes. The source of these receptors is a human donor.

The J gene is TRBJ1-1, the V gene TRBV27; TRBD1 is a possible D gene (5 bases). With 5 bases removed from V and 3 bases from J, the gap between germline ends came to 16 bases. In germline, CDR1 is MNHEY, CDR2 SMNVEV (reference sequence). This CDR3 has 15 amino acids. DNA for the CDR3: TGTGCCAGCAGTCCCAGACCGGGACGGTACACTGAAGCTTTCTTT. This encodes CASSPRPGRYTEAFF.

The chain couples TRBV5-6 to TRBJ1-1; D gene unclear. This CDR3 has 12 amino acids. CDR1 is SGHDT and CDR2 is YYEEEE in the germline V gene. V dropped 0 bases and J dropped 10 bases, with 10 bases sitting between them. The CDR3 nucleotides read TGTGCCAGCAGCTTGGGGGTAAGGCCAGCTTTCTTT. This gives the protein CASSLGVRPAFF.